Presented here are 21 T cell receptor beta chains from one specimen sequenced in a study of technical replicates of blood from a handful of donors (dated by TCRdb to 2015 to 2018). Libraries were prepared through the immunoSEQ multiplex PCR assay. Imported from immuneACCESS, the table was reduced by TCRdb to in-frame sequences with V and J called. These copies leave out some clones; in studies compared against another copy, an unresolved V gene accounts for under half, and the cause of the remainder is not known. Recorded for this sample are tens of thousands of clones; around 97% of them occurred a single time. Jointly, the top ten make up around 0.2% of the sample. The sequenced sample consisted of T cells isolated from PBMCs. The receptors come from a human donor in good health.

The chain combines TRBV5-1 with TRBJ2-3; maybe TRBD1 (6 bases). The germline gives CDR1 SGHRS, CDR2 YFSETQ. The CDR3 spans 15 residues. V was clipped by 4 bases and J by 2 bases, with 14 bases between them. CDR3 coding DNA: TGCGCCAGCAGCGCTCTTCAGGGGATCACAGATACGCAGTATTTT. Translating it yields CASSALQGITDTQYF.

The CDR3: CASSVDRWETQYF. For the CDR3, the DNA is TGTGCCAGCAGCGTAGATAGATGGGAGACCCAGTACTTC. This rearrangement joins TRBV9 to TRBJ2-5, with no clear D. CDR1 and CDR2 from the germline V gene are SGDLS and YYNGEE. V shed 0 bases and J shed 5 bases, with 8 bases lying between them. The CDR3 has 13 amino acids.

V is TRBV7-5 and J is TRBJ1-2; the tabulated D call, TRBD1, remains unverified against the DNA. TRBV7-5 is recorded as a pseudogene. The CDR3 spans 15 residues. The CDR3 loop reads CVRSLSTGDGNGYTF. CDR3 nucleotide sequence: TGTGTCAGAAGCCTATCGACAGGGGACGGGAATGGCTACACCTTC.

This chain's CDR3 is CASKTGTGLYEQYF. As DNA, the CDR3 is TGTGCCAGCAAGACCGGGACAGGGTTGTACGAGCAGTACTTC. The chain couples TRBV28 to TRBJ2-7; the match to TRBD1 covers 9 bases. Looked up from germline, CDR1 is MDHEN and CDR2 is SYDVKM. This CDR3 is built from 14 residues. V shed 7 bases and J 4 bases; nucleotides not matched to a gene: 8.

The DNA of the CDR3 is TGTGCCAGCCAAACCCCGACAACCCTCACAGATACGCAGTATTTT. Encoded protein: CASQTPTTLTDTQYF. This sequence joins TRBV28 and TRBJ2-3; D gene ambiguous. The CDR3 contains 15 residues. The ends were cut back, 8 bases at V and 2 bases at J, with 17 bases in the middle. CDR1 and CDR2 from the germline V gene are MDHEN and SYDVKM.

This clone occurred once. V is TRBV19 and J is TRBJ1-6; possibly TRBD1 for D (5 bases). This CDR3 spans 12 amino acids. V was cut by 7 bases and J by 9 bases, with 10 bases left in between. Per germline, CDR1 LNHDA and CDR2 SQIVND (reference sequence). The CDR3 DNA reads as TGTGCCAGTACGCAGGGAATTTCACCCCTCCACTTT. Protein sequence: CASTQGISPLHF. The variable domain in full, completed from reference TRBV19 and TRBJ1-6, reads DGGITQSPKYLFRKEGQNVTLSCEQNLNHDAMYWYRQDPGQGLRLIYYSQIVNDFQKGDIAEGYSVSREKKESFPLTVTSAQKNPTAFYLCASTQGISPLHFGNGTRLTVT.

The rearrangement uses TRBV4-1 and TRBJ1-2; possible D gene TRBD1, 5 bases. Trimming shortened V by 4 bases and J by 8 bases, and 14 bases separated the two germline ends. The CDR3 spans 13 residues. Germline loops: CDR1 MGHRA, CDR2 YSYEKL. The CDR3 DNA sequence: TGCGCCAGCAGCCTCACAGGTGAAGGAGGCTACACCTTC. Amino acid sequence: CASSLTGEGGYTF.

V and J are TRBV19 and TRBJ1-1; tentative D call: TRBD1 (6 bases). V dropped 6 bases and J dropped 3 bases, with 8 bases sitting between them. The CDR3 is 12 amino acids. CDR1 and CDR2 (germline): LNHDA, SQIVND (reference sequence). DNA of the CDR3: TGTGCCAGTAGACAGGGATACACTGAAGCTTTCTTT. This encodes CASRQGYTEAFF. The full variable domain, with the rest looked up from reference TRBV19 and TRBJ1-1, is DGGITQSPKYLFRKEGQNVTLSCEQNLNHDAMYWYRQDPGQGLRLIYYSQIVNDFQKGDIAEGYSVSREKKESFPLTVTSAQKNPTAFYLCASRQGYTEAFFGQGTRLTVV.

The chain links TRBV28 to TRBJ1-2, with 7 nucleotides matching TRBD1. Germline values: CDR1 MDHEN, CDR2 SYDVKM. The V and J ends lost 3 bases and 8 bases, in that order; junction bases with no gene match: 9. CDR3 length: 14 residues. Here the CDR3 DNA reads TGTGCCAGCAGTTTTATAGGGGGCTTAGGGGGCTACACCTTC. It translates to CASSFIGGLGGYTF.

The CDR3 DNA is TGTGCCAGCAGTGGAACGCCAGGGTTCGCGAACACTGAAGCTTTCTTT. The encoded protein is CASSGTPGFANTEAFF. V is TRBV6-1 and J is TRBJ1-1; maybe TRBD1 (5 bases). The CDR3 consists of 16 residues. V dropped 4 bases and J dropped 1 base, with 16 bases sitting between them. CDR1 is MNHNS and CDR2 is SASEGT in the germline V gene.

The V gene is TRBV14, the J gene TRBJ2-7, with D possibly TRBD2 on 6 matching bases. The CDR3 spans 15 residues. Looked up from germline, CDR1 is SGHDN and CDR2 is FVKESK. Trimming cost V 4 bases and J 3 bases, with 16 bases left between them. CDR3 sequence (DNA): TGTGCCAGCAGCCCGGGGGTTCCGATAGACTACGAGCAGTACTTC. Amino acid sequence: CASSPGVPIDYEQYF.

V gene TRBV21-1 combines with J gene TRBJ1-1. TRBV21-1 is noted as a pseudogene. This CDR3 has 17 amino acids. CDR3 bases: TGTGCCAGCAGCAAAAACCCGCAGGGAGGGGTGGGGGCTGAAGCTTTCTTT. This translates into CASSKNPQGGVGAEAFF.

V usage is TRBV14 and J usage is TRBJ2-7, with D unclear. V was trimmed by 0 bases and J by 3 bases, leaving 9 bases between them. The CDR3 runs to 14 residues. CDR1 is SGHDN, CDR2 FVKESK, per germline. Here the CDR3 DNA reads TGTGCCAGCAGCCAAGATCTCAGAGGCTACGAGCAGTACTTC. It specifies CASSQDLRGYEQYF. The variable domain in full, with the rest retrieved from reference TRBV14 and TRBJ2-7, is EAGVTQFPSHSVIEKGQTVTLRCDPISGHDNLYWYRRVMGKEIKFLLHFVKESKQDESGMPNNRFLAERTGGTYSTLKVQPAELEDSGVYFCASSQDLRGYEQYFGPGTRLTVT.

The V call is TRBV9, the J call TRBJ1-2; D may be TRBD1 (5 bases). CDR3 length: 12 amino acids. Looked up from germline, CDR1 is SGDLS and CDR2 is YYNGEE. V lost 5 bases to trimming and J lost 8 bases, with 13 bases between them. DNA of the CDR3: TGTGCCAGCAGACTCGCAGGGCTAGGCTACACCTTC. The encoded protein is CASRLAGLGYTF.

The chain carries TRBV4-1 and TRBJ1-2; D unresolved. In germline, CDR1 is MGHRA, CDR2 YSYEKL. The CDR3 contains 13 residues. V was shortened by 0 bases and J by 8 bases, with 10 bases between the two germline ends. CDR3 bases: TGCGCCAGCAGCCAAGATCGAGCGAGGGGCTACACCTTC. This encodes CASSQDRARGYTF.

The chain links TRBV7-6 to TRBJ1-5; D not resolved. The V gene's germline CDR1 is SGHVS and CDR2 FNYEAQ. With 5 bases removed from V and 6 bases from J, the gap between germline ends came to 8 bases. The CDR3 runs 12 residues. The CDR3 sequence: CASSLPGQPQHF. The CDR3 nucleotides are TGTGCCAGCAGCCTCCCGGGTCAGCCCCAGCATTTT.

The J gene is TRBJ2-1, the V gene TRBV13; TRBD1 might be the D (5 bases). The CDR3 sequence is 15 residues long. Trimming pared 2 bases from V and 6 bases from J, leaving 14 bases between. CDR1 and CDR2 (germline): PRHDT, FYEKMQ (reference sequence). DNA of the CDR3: TGTGCCAGCAGCTTAAAGGGGCTGGCGGTCAATGAGCAGTTCTTC. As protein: CASSLKGLAVNEQFF.

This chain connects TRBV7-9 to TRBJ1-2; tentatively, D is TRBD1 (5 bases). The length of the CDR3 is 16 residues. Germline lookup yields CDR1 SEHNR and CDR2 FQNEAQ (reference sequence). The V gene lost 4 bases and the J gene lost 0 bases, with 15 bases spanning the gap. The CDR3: CASSSGLGRTNYGYTF. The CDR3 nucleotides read TGTGCCAGCAGCTCAGGGTTGGGGCGTACTAACTATGGCTACACCTTC.

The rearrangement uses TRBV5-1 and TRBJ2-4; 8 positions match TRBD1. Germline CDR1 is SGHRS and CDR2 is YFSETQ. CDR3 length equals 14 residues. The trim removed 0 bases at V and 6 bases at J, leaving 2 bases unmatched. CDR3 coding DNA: TGCGCCAGCAGCTTGGGACAGGGGAGAAACATTCAGTACTTC. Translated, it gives CASSLGQGRNIQYF.

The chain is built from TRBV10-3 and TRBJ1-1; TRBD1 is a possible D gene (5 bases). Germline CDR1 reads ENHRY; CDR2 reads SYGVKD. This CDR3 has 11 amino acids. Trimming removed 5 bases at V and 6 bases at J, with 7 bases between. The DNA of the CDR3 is TGTGCCATCAGTACACAGGCTGAAGCTTTCTTT. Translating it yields CAISTQAEAFF.

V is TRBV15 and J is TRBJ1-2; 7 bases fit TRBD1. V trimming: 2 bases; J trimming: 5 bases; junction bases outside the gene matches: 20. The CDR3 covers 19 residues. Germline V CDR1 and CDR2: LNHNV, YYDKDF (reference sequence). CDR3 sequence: CATSRPLGSAGTATYGYTF. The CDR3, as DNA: TGTGCCACCAGCAGACCTCTTGGTTCTGCAGGGACAGCCACATATGGCTACACCTTC.